The 6 T cell receptor beta chains reported below all come from one sample, sequenced in a study of vaccination effects on CD4 cells after COVID-19. Their cognate antigens are unknown. After expansion with viral peptide pools in the ViraFEST assay, antigen-specific CD4+ T cells were sequenced. At the end of 9 to 11 days of culture, CD4+ T cells were isolated. The person had a PCR-confirmed SARS-CoV-2 infection during March to December 2020. Profiling relied on immunoSEQ multiplex PCR, and the TCRdb table lists in-frame clones only, not all of them. Of tens of thousands of clones in the sample, around 67% are singletons; the top ten hold about 35%. The sample was CD4+ T cells from PBMCs cultured with a peptide pool, taken before COVID-19 vaccination. The receptors were sampled from a human donor who had a prior SARS-CoV-2 infection.

This chain links TRBV27 with TRBJ1-4, with D uncertain. V gave up 2 bases and J gave up 3 bases, with 10 bases separating them. The CDR3 totals 15 residues. Germline CDR1 is MNHEY and CDR2 is SMNVEV (reference sequence). CDR3 region: CASSLRGTANEKLFF. In DNA form, the CDR3 reads TGTGCCAGCAGTTTAAGAGGAACAGCTAATGAAAAACTGTTTTTT.

The chain has TRBV6-6 and TRBJ1-1; no clear D gene. V was cut by 6 bases and J by 4 bases, with 9 bases left in between. This CDR3 region has 12 residues. Germline V gene sequence: CDR1 MNHNY, CDR2 SVGAGI (reference sequence). The CDR3 coding sequence is TGTGCCAGCAGCCCTCAGAGCACTGAAGCTTTCTTT. Translation: CASSPQSTEAFF.

CDR3 nucleotides: TGTGCCAGCAGCTTAGTAGGGGGAATCTCTGGAAACACCATATATTTT. Residues: CASSLVGGISGNTIYF. The gene calls are TRBV7-9 and TRBJ1-3, with D possibly being TRBD1 (6 bases). Germline CDR1 and CDR2: SEHNR and FQNEAQ (reference sequence). The V and J ends lost 1 base and 0 bases respectively, with 10 bases between them. The CDR3 runs to 16 residues.

J is TRBJ2-3 and V is TRBV5-4; D perhaps matches TRBD2 (6 bases). V gave up 4 bases and J gave up 3 bases, with 18 bases separating them. Germline V gene sequence: CDR1 SGHNT, CDR2 YYREEE (reference sequence). CDR3 length: 16 amino acids. This CDR3 reads CASSPSGGEGTDTQYF. CDR3 in DNA: TGTGCCAGCAGCCCGTCCGGGGGTGAGGGGACAGATACGCAGTATTTT. The full variable domain, its missing parts supplied by reference TRBV5-4 and TRBJ2-3, is ETGVTQSPTHLIKTRGQQVTLRCSSQSGHNTVSWYQQALGQGPQFIFQYYREEENGRGNFPPRFSGLQFPNYSSELNVNALELDDSALYLCASSPSGGEGTDTQYFGPGTRLTVL.

This chain joins TRBV6-2 or TRBV6-3 and TRBJ1-5; D is unresolved. The germline V gene encodes CDR1 MNHEY and CDR2 SVGEGT. This CDR3 contains 14 residues. V gave up 2 bases and J gave up 2 bases, with 7 bases separating them. The CDR3 coding sequence is TGTGCCAGCAGTTACGTCCAGCGCAATCAGCCCCAGCATTTT. Its translation is CASSYVQRNQPQHF.

The rearrangement links TRBV5-1 to TRBJ2-7, with D maybe TRBD2 (6 bases). The CDR3 spans 14 residues. Per germline, CDR1 SGHRS and CDR2 YFSETQ. Trimming shortened V by 7 bases and J by 5 bases, and 19 bases separated the two germline ends. The CDR3 loop is CASRDGSFWDEQYF. CDR3 nucleotides: TGCGCCAGCCGCGACGGGAGTTTCTGGGACGAGCAGTACTTC.